The T cell receptor (beta chain) under discussion was sequenced for a study of T cells in Graves' hyperthyroidism and ophthalmopathy. V gave up 8 bases and J gave up 7 bases, with 21 bases separating them. Germline CDR1 SGHDN, CDR2 FVKESK. The CDR3 sequence is 14 residues long. Study-level findings and limits: Most expanded thyroid clonotypes above 0.001 also appeared in blood. The model's output predicted ophthalmopathy at a median of 6.5 months prior to onset.

Amplified TCR beta CDR3 regions derived from RNA transcripts. HTBI primers were used for first-round RT-PCR of the TCR CDR3. TCRdb reanalysed the multiplex PCR reads using MiXCR and keeps one entry per CDR3 protein. There are 550,000 to 800,000 distinct CDR3 sequences in the sample; less than 20% occur only once, and under 8.5% lies in the top ten. A note on this clonotype: As yet, its antigen is unknown.

The TCR was taken from a man younger than 30 with Graves' hyperthyroidism. The sequenced material came from blood. The chain couples TRBV14 to TRBJ2-7; D may match TRBD1 or TRBD2 (5 bases each). CDR3 loop: CASAARGKGWEQYF. In DNA form, the CDR3 reads TGTGCCAGCGCCGCCCGGGGCAAGGGCTGGGAGCAGTACTTC.